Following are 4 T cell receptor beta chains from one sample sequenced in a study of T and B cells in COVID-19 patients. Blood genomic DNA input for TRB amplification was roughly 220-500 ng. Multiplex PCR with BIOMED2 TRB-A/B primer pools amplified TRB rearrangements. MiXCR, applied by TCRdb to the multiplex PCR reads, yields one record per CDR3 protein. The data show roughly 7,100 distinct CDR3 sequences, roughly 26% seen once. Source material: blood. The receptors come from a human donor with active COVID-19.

CDR3 in DNA: TGTGCCAGCACCCTACAAATGGGAGGGCCCCAGCATTTT. It specifies CASTLQMGGPQHF. The chain carries TRBV6-6 and TRBJ1-5, with D uncertain. Between the trimmed V and J ends, which lost 7 bases and 9 bases, there was a span of 16 bases. The CDR3 extends over 13 amino acids. Germline V gives CDR1 MNHNY, CDR2 SVGAGI (reference sequence).

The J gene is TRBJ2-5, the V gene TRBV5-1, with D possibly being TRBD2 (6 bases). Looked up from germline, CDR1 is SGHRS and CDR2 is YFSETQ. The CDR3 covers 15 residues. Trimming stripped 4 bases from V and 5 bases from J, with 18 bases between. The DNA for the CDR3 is TGCGCCAGCAGCCCTCTCCAGCGGAGCGGGGAGACCCAGTACTTC. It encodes CASSPLQRSGETQYF. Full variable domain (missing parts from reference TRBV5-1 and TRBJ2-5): KAGVTQTPRYLIKTRGQQVTLSCSPISGHRSVSWYQQTPGQGLQFLFEYFSETQRNKGNFPGRFSGRQFSNSRSEMNVSTLELGDSALYLCASSPLQRSGETQYFGPGTRLLVL.

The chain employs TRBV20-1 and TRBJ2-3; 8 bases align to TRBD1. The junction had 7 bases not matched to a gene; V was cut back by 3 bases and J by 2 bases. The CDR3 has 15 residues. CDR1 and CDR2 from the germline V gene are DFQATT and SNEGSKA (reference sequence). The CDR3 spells CSASYRGTSTDTQYF. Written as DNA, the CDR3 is TGCAGTGCTAGTTACAGGGGGACCTCCACAGATACGCAGTATTTT.

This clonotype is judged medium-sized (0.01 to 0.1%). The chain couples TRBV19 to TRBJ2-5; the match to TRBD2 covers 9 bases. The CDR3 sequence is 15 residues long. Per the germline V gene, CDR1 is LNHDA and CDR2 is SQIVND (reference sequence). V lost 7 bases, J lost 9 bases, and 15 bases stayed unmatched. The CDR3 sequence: CASNPGLAAGGPQYF. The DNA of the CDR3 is TGTGCCAGTAACCCGGGACTAGCTGCCGGGGGGCCCCAGTACTTC.